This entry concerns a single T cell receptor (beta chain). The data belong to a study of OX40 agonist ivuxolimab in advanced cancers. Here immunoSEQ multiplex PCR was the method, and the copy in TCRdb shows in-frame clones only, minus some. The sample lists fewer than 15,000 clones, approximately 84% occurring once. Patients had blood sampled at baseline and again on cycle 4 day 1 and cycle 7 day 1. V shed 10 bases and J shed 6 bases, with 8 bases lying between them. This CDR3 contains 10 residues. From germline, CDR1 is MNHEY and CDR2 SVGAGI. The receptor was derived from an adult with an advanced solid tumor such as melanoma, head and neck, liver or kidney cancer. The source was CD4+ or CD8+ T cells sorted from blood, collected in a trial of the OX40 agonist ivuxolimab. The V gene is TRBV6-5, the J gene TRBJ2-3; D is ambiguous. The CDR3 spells CATRLDTQYF. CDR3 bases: TGTGCCACCAGACTGGATACGCAGTATTTT.